The clone carrying this T cell receptor beta chain was seen many times. Its antigen is unidentified. The data are from a study of human T cells and chemical hapten exposure. General study findings and limits: Because they had alopecia, donors may respond immunologically unlike healthy people. Clustering by CDR3 similarity yielded significantly more large clusters from expanded TCRs than controls. There was no change with DPC sensitization in TCRs above 1 in 1000 frequency.

During construction of the library, unique molecular identifiers were attached to individual cDNA molecules for quantitative, reproducible TCR counting. TCRdb analysed the RACE reads with MiXCR anew, one entry per CDR3 protein. The sample lists 350,000 or so distinct CDR3 sequences; approximately 6.3% were seen once. V was shortened by 2 bases and J by 5 bases, with 9 bases between the two germline ends. The CDR3 contains 13 residues. Time point here: patch test 1, 2 weeks after DPC sensitization. Treatment here: therapeutic diphenylcyclopropenone sensitization with weekly scalp DPC. The sequence derives from a young woman with alopecia areata. Some clones in this sample may be carry-over from other donors' samples. The specimen was whole blood, collected in connection with sensitization to the hapten diphenylcyclopropenone (DPC). The V call is TRBV12-3 or TRBV12-4, the J call TRBJ1-2; perhaps TRBD1 as D (5 bases). CDR3: CASSLSGNYGYTF. The CDR3 nucleotides are TGTGCCAGCAGTTTATCAGGGAATTATGGCTACACCTTC.